Following are 21 T cell receptor beta chains from one sample sequenced in a study of blood T cell repertoires in COVID-19. Method: immunoSEQ multiplex PCR; TCRdb's copy keeps in-frame clones and lacks some. The sample includes over 100,000 clones, approximately 89% seen only once; the top ten take roughly 10%. The sequencing sample was made of peripheral blood. The source is a woman aged 70-85 years with COVID-19, enrolled during active disease.

The chain uses TRBV29-1 and TRBJ2-1; 11 bases align to TRBD2. CDR1 is SQVTM, CDR2 ANQGSEA, per germline. This CDR3 has 17 residues. The V gene end was trimmed by 6 bases and the J gene end by 0 bases; junction bases not matched to a gene: 10. The CDR3 protein is CSVALAGGLSSYNEQFF. CDR3 DNA: TGCAGCGTCGCCCTAGCGGGGGGTCTCAGCTCCTACAATGAGCAGTTCTTC.

The chain carries TRBV30 and TRBJ2-5; tentatively, D is TRBD2 (6 bases). Trimming removed 3 bases from V and 5 bases from J, with 25 bases in between. Germline V lookup: CDR1 GTSNPN, CDR2 SVGIG (reference sequence). There are 17 residues in the CDR3. This CDR3 reads CAWRAPFGGWGLETQYF. As DNA, the CDR3 is TGTGCCTGGAGAGCCCCCTTCGGAGGGTGGGGTTTGGAGACCCAGTACTTC.

J is TRBJ1-5 and V is TRBV12-5; 8 nucleotides agree with TRBD1. Trimming cost V 10 bases and J 4 bases; bases outside gene matches: 6. The CDR3 spans 13 residues. Germline assignment: CDR1 LGHNT and CDR2 FRNRAP. This chain's CDR3 is CAIKQGGNQPQHF. The CDR3 nucleotides read TGTGCTATCAAACAGGGGGGGAATCAGCCCCAGCATTTT.

The rearrangement uses TRBV5-6 and TRBJ2-1; 12 bases match TRBD1. Germline V gives CDR1 SGHDT, CDR2 YYEEEE. Trimming removed 3 bases from V and 7 bases from J; junction bases left unmatched: 14. The CDR3 has 18 residues. The CDR3 DNA follows: TGTGCCAGCAGCTACGGACCCCCGGGACAGGGGGCGCTGAATGAGCAGTTCTTC. It encodes CASSYGPPGQGALNEQFF. The complete variable domain, with remaining parts taken from reference TRBV5-6 and TRBJ2-1, reads DAGVTQSPTHLIKTRGQQVTLRCSPKSGHDTVSWYQQALGQGPQFIFQYYEEEERQRGNFPDRFSGHQFPNYSSELNVNALLLGDSALYLCASSYGPPGQGALNEQFFGPGTRLTVL.

The rearrangement links TRBV2 to TRBJ1-6; 9 positions agree with TRBD1. Germline V gene lookup returns CDR1 SNHLY and CDR2 FYNNEI. There are 15 residues in the CDR3. V lost 8 bases to trimming and J lost 7 bases; unmatched junction nucleotides: 9. The CDR3 DNA follows: TGTGCCAGCGGTCTAACGGGACAGGGAAATTCACCCCTCCACTTT. Translated: CASGLTGQGNSPLHF.

This clone was counted a few times. The rearrangement joins TRBV21-1 to TRBJ1-2; the table's D call, TRBD1, has no DNA check behind it. TRBV21-1 is recorded as a pseudogene. The CDR3 is made up of 16 amino acids. The CDR3: CASSKCWDRGGDGYTF. CDR3 DNA: TGTGCCAGCAGCAAATGCTGGGACAGGGGTGGAGATGGCTACACCTTC.

The chain is built from TRBV24-1 and TRBJ1-2; 9 nucleotides line up with TRBD1. Germline CDR1 is KGHDR and CDR2 is SFDVKD. The CDR3 loop spans 16 amino acids. J lost 5 bases, V lost 2 bases, and 8 bases had no gene match. The CDR3 loop is CATSDSRRGTGYGYTF. In nucleotides, the CDR3 is TGTGCCACCAGTGATTCACGGCGCGGGACAGGGTATGGCTACACCTTC.

This clone appeared a few times. The J gene is TRBJ1-1, the V gene TRBV30, with 9 bases lining up with TRBD1. Germline V gives CDR1 GTSNPN, CDR2 SVGIG (reference sequence). V lost 5 bases to trimming and J lost 11 bases; unmatched junction nucleotides: 6. This CDR3 has 11 residues. The DNA for the CDR3 is TGTGCCTGGGACAAACAGGGGGCCGCTTTCTTT. This encodes CAWDKQGAAFF.

This sequence joins TRBV4-1 and TRBJ2-1, with D perhaps TRBD1 (5 bases). Between the trimmed V and J ends, which lost 0 bases and 1 base, there was a span of 16 bases. The germline V gene has CDR1 MGHRA and CDR2 YSYEKL. CDR3 length equals 18 residues. The CDR3 region has the DNA TGCGCCAGCAGCCAAGATCCAGGGATCTTGGGGTCCTACAATGAGCAGTTCTTC. It encodes CASSQDPGILGSYNEQFF.

The chain joins TRBV29-1 to TRBJ2-3; D might be TRBD1 (6 bases). The CDR3 spans 14 residues. Trimming removed 2 bases from V and 5 bases from J, with 14 bases in between. CDR1 and CDR2 from the germline V gene are SQVTM and ANQGSEA. The CDR3 nucleotides are TGCAGCGTTGAACCGACAGGCCCTCTAGATACGCAGTATTTT. This encodes CSVEPTGPLDTQYF.

This chain joins TRBV10-1 and TRBJ1-3; D is possibly TRBD1 (6 bases). Germline assignment: CDR1 WNHNN and CDR2 SYGVQD (reference sequence). The CDR3 length is 18 residues. Between the trimmed V and J ends, which lost 0 bases and 0 bases, there was a span of 15 bases. The CDR3 reads CASSESRTASPSGNTIYF. CDR3 DNA sequence: TGCGCCAGCAGTGAGTCGAGGACAGCTAGCCCCTCTGGAAACACCATATATTTT.

The chain couples TRBV4-2 to TRBJ1-4; D remains ambiguous. The germline gives CDR1 LGHNA, CDR2 YNFKEQ. The CDR3 length is 15 residues. Between the trimmed V and J ends, which lost 1 base and 4 bases, there was a span of 10 bases. The CDR3 spells CASSQANSLNEKLFF. The CDR3 DNA sequence: TGTGCCAGCAGCCAAGCGAACAGTCTTAATGAAAAACTGTTTTTT.

V is TRBV19 and J is TRBJ1-2, with a weak D call TRBD1 (6 bases). The V gene lost 4 bases and the J gene lost 5 bases, with 14 bases spanning the gap. Germline V gene data show CDR1 as LNHDA and CDR2 as SQIVND (reference sequence). The CDR3 extends over 14 amino acids. The CDR3 coding sequence is TGTGCCAGTAGTACTCCAGGACAGCTATATGGCTACACCTTC. This translates into CASSTPGQLYGYTF.

This clone was detected a few times. This chain joins TRBV2 and TRBJ2-5; 8 nucleotides align to TRBD2. This CDR3 region has 15 residues. The germline V gene has CDR1 SNHLY and CDR2 FYNNEI. Trimming removed 3 bases from V and 5 bases from J; junction bases left unmatched: 8. CDR3: CASSDAGAGGETQYF. CDR3 DNA: TGTGCCAGCAGTGACGCGGGGGCGGGGGGCGAGACCCAGTACTTC.

This clone appeared a few times. This chain connects TRBV28 to TRBJ1-2, with 7 positions matching TRBD1. Germline CDR1 reads MDHEN; CDR2 reads SYDVKM. The CDR3 length is 14 residues. With V trimmed by 4 bases and J by 3 bases, 5 bases remained unmatched. CDR3: CASSSTGRDYGYTF. CDR3 bases: TGTGCCAGCAGTTCGACAGGGCGTGACTATGGCTACACCTTC.

The chain employs TRBV11-3 and TRBJ2-1; 8 nucleotides agree with TRBD1. After removal of 5 bases from V and 6 bases from J, the junction contained 12 bases not matched to a gene. The germline CDR1 and CDR2 sequences are SGHNT and YENEEA. The CDR3 runs to 16 residues. The CDR3: CASSGTGTGNVNEQFF. As DNA, the CDR3 is TGTGCCAGCAGCGGCACCGGGACAGGTAATGTCAATGAGCAGTTCTTC.

This clone was seen at least ten times. V and J are TRBV2 and TRBJ1-6; 7 nucleotides line up with TRBD1. Germline values: CDR1 SNHLY, CDR2 FYNNEI. The V segment lost 6 bases and the J segment 7 bases; nucleotides outside the gene matches: 6. The length of the CDR3 is 14 residues. CDR3 nucleotide sequence: TGTGCCAGCAGAGAGACAGGGAACAATTCACCCCTCCACTTT. Translating it yields CASRETGNNSPLHF.

This chain uses TRBV19 with TRBJ1-6, with 10 nucleotides matching TRBD1. The CDR3 contains 15 residues. Per the germline V gene, CDR1 is LNHDA and CDR2 is SQIVND (reference sequence). The junction had 7 bases not matched to a gene; V was cut back by 5 bases and J by 9 bases. The CDR3 sequence is CASSVGQGVGSPLHF. The CDR3 DNA reads as TGTGCCAGTAGTGTCGGACAGGGGGTGGGTTCACCCCTCCACTTT.

V gene TRBV27 combines with J gene TRBJ1-5; 7 nucleotides agree with TRBD1. Germline V gives CDR1 MNHEY, CDR2 SMNVEV (reference sequence). V shed 9 bases, J shed 0 bases, and the junction held 5 bases outside the gene matches. The CDR3 contains 14 residues. CDR3 sequence (DNA): TGTGCCAGTGGGACAGCTTATAGCAATCAGCCCCAGCATTTT. Its translation is CASGTAYSNQPQHF.

The gene calls are TRBV5-8 and TRBJ1-6; 12 nucleotides match TRBD1. Germline trimming cut 5 bases from V and 9 bases from J; bases unmatched to any gene: 12. This CDR3 has 17 residues. Germline V gene lookup returns CDR1 SGHTS and CDR2 YDEGEE. The CDR3 reads CASSHRDRGPLGSPLHF. CDR3 in DNA: TGTGCCAGCAGTCACCGGGACAGGGGGCCCCTTGGTTCACCCCTCCACTTT.

The chain uses TRBV5-6 and TRBJ1-2; no definite D call. V was cut by 3 bases and J by 4 bases, with 10 bases left in between. CDR3 length equals 13 residues. Germline CDR1 reads SGHDT; CDR2 reads YYEEEE. This CDR3 is CASSSGRPYGYTF. DNA of the CDR3: TGTGCCAGCAGCTCAGGCAGGCCCTATGGCTACACCTTC.